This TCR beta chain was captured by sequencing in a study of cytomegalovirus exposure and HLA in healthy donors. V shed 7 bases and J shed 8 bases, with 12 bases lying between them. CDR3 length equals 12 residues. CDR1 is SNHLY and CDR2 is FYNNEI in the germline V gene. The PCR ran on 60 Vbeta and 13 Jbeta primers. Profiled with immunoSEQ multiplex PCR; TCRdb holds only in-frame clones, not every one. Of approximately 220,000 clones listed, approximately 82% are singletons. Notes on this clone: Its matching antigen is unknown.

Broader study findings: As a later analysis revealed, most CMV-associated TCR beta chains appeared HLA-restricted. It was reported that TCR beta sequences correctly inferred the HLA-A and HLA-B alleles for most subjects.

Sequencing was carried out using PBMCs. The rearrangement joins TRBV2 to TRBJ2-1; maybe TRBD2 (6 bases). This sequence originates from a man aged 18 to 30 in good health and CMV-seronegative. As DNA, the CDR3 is TGTGCCAGCATTACGAGGAGGGATGAGCAGTTCTTC. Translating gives CASITRRDEQFF.